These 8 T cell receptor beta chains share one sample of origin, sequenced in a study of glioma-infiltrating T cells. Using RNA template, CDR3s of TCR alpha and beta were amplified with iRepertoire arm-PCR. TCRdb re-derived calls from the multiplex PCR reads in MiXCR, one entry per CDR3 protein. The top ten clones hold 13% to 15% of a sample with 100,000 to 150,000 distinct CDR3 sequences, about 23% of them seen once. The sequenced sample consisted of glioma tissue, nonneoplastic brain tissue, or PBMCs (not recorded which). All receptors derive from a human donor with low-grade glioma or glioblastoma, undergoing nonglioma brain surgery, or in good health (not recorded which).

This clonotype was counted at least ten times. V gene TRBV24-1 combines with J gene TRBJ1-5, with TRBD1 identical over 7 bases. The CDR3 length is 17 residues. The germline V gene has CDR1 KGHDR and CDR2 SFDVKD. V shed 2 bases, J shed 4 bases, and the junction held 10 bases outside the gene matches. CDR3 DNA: TGTGCCACCAGTGATTACCCAGACAGGGAATTAAATCAGCCCCAGCATTTT. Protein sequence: CATSDYPDRELNQPQHF.

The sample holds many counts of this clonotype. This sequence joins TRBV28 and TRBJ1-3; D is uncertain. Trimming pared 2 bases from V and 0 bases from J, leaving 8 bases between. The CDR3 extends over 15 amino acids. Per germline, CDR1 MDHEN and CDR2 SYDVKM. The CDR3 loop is CASSLELGSGNTIYF. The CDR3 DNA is TGTGCCAGCAGTTTAGAACTGGGCTCTGGAAACACCATATATTTT.

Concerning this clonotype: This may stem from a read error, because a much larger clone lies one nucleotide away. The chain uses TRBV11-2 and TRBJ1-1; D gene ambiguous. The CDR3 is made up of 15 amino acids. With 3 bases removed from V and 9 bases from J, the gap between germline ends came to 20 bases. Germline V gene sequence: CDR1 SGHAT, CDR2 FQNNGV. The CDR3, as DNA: TGTGCCAGCAGCTTGTACACGGGCGGTTGGGATCAAGCTTTCTTT. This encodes CASSLYTGGWDQAFF.

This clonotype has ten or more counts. The CDR3 spells CSAQDRVGTEAFF. The CDR3 DNA reads TGCAGTGCTCAAGACAGGGTCGGCACTGAAGCTTTCTTT. The genes are TRBV20-1 and TRBJ1-1; 7 bases agree with TRBD1. The germline V gene encodes CDR1 DFQATT and CDR2 SNEGSKA (reference sequence). The CDR3 length is 13 residues. With V trimmed by 5 bases and J by 4 bases, 7 bases remained unmatched.

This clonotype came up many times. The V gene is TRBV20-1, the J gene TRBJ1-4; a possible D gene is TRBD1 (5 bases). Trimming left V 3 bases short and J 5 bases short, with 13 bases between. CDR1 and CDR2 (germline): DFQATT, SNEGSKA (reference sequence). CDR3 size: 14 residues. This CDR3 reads CSARGRALNEKLFF. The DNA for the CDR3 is TGCAGTGCTAGGGGGCGGGCCTTGAATGAAAAACTGTTTTTT.

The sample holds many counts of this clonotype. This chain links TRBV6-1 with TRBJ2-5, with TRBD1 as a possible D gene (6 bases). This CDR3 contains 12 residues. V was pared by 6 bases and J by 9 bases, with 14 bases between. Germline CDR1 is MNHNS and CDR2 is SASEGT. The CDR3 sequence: CASSQNRVAQYF. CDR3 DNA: TGTGCCAGCAGCCAAAACAGGGTGGCCCAGTACTTC.

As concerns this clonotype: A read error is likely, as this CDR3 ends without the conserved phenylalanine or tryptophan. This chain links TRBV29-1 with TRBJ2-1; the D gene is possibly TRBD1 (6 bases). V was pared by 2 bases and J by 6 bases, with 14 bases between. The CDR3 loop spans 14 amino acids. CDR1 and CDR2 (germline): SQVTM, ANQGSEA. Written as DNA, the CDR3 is TGCAGCGTTGAACAGGGGTCTTTGGGCAATGAGCAGTTCTCC. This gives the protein CSVEQGSLGNEQFS.

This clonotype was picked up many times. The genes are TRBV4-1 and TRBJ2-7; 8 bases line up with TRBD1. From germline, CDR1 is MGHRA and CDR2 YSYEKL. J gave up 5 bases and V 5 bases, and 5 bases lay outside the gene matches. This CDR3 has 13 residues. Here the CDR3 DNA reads TGCGCCAGCAGCTGGCAGGGGGCGGACGAGCAGTACTTC. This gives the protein CASSWQGADEQYF.